This TCR beta chain was profiled in a study of T cell responses to AZD1222 COVID-19 vaccine. Broader study findings: Baseline serostatus was positive in only a handful of AZD1222 recipients. Clonal diversity was possibly underestimated; the donors were predominantly white British and more often female.

The method was immunoSEQ multiplex PCR; TCRdb's version includes in-frame clones alone and lacks a portion of them. The table includes approximately 160,000 clones, around 90% detected once. As for this clone: Its antigen remains unknown.

The TCR comes from an adult in good health. The sequences come from peripheral blood, collected on day 0 of AZD1222 vaccination.

The CDR3 coding sequence is TGCAGCGTTGAAGTACAAGCGGGAGATTTTTACAATGAGCAGTTCTTC. Translation gives CSVEVQAGDFYNEQFF. The chain uses TRBV29-1 and TRBJ2-1; 8 bases line up with TRBD2. The CDR3 consists of 16 residues. The germline V gene encodes CDR1 SQVTM and CDR2 ANQGSEA. V lost 1 base and J lost 4; bases outside the gene matches: 9.